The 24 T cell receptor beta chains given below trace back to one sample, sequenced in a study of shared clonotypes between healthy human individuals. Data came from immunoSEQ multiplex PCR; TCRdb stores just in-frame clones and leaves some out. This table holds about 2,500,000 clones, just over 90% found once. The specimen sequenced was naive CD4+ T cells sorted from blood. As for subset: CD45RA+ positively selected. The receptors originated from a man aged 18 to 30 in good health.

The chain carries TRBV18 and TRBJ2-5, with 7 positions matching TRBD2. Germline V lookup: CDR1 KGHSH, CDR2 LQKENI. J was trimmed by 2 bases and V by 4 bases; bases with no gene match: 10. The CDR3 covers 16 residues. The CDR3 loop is CASSREVAGIQETQYF. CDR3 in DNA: TGTGCCAGCTCACGAGAGGTAGCGGGCATTCAAGAGACCCAGTACTTC.

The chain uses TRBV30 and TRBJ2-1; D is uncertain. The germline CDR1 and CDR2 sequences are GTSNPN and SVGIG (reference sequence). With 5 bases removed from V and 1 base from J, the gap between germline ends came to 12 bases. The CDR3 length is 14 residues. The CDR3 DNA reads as TGTGCCTGGGGAAGTCTTGGGTCCTACAATGAGCAGTTCTTC. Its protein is CAWGSLGSYNEQFF.

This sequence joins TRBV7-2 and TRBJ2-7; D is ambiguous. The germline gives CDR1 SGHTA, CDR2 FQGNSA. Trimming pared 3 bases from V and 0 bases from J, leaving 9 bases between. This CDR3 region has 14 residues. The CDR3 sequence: CASSFGPTSYEQYF. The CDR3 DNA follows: TGTGCCAGCAGCTTTGGTCCGACCTCCTACGAGCAGTACTTC. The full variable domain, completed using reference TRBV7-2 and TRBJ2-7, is GAGVSQSPSNKVTEKGKDVELRCDPISGHTALYWYRQSLGQGLEFLIYFQGNSAPDKSGLPSDRFSAERTGGSVSTLTIQRTQQEDSAVYLCASSFGPTSYEQYFGPGTRLTVT.

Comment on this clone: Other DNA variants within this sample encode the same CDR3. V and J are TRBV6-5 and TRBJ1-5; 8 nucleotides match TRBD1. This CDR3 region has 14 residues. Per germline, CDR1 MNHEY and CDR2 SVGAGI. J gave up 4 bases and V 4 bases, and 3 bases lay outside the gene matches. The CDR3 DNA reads TGTGCCAGCAGTTCTCGACAGGGGAATCAGCCCCAGCATTTT. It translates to CASSSRQGNQPQHF.

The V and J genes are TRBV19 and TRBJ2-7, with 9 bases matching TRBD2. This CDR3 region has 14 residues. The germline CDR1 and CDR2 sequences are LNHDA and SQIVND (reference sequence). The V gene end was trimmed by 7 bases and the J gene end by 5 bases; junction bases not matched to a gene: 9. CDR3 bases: TGTGCCAGTAAATTTAGCGGGAGTGCTGACGAGCAGTACTTC. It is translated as CASKFSGSADEQYF.

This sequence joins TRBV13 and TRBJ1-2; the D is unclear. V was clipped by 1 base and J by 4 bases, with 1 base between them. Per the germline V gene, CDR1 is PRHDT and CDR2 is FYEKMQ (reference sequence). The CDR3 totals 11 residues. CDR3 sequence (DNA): TGTGCCAGCAGCTTAGCCTATGGCTACACCTTC. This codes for CASSLAYGYTF.

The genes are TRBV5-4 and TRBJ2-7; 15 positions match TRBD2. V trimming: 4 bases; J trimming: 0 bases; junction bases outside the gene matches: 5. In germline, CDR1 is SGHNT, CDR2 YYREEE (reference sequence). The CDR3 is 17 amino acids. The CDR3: CASSPGTSGRRSYEQYF. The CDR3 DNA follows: TGTGCCAGCAGCCCGGGGACTAGCGGGAGGCGCTCCTACGAGCAGTACTTC.

The CDR3 loop is CASSLFGWQETQYF. DNA of the CDR3: TGCGCCAGCAGCCTCTTCGGATGGCAAGAGACCCAGTACTTC. V gene TRBV4-1 combines with J gene TRBJ2-5; D is uncertain. Germline V gene lookup returns CDR1 MGHRA and CDR2 YSYEKL. The CDR3 sequence is 14 residues long. Trimming cost V 4 bases and J 2 bases, with 11 bases left between them.

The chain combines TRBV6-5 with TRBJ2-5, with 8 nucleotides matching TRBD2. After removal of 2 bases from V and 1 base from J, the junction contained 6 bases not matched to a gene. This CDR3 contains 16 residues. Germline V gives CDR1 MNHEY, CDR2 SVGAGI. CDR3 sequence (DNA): TGTGCCAGCAGTTACGGGCTAGCGGGTACCCAAGAGACCCAGTACTTC. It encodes CASSYGLAGTQETQYF.

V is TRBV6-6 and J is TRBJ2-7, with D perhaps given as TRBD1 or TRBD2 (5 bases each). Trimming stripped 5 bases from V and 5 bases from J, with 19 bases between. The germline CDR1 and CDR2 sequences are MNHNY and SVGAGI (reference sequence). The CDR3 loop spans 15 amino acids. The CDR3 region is CASSRGRRQYHEQYF. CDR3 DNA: TGTGCCAGCAGTAGGGGCCGGAGGCAGTACCACGAGCAGTACTTC.

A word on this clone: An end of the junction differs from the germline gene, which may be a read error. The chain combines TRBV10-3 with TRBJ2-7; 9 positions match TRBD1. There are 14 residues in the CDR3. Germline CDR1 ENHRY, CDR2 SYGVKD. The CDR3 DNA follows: TGTGCCATCAGTGAATGGGACAGGGCATACGGGCAGTACTTC. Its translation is CAISEWDRAYGQYF.

The CDR3 protein is CASSSDRSNNEKLFF. In nucleotides, the CDR3 is TGTGCCAGCAGTTCGGACAGGTCCAATAATGAAAAACTGTTTTTT. The chain is built from TRBV6-7 and TRBJ1-4; TRBD1 aligns across 7 bases. TRBV6-7 is an ORF; its function is uncertain. V shed 4 bases and J 4 bases; nucleotides not matched to a gene: 6. The CDR3 is 15 residues long.

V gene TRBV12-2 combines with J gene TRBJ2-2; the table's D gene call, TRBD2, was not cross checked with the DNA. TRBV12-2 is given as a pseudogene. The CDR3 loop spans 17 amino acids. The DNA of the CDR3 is TGTGCAAGTCGCTTATCGAGGGCCCAGCCTTCCACCGGGGAGCTGTTTTTT. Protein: CASRLSRAQPSTGELFF.

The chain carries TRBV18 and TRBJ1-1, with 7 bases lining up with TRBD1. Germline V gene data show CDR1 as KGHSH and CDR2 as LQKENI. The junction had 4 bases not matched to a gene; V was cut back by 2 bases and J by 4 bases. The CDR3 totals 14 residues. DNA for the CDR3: TGTGCCAGCTCACCATCGACAGGGCCCACTGAAGCTTTCTTT. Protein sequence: CASSPSTGPTEAFF.

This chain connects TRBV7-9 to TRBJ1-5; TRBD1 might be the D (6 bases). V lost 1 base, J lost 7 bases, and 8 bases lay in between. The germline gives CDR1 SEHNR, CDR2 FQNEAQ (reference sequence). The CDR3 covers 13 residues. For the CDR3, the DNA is TGTGCCAGCAGCTTAGGAACAGGGCAGCCCCAGCATTTT. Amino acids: CASSLGTGQPQHF.

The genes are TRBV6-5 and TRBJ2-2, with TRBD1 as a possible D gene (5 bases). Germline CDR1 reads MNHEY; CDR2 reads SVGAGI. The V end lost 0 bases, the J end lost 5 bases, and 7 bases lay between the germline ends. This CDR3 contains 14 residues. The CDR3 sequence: CASSYSTVTGELFF. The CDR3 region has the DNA TGTGCCAGCAGTTACTCGACAGTTACCGGGGAGCTGTTTTTT.

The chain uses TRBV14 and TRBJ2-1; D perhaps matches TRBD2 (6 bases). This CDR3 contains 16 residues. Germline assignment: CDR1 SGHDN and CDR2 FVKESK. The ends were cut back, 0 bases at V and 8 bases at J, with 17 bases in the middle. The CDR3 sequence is CASSQDLGLALDEQFF. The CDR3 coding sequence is TGTGCCAGCAGCCAAGATCTAGGGCTAGCGCTTGATGAGCAGTTCTTC. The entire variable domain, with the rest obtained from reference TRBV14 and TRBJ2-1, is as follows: EAGVTQFPSHSVIEKGQTVTLRCDPISGHDNLYWYRRVMGKEIKFLLHFVKESKQDESGMPNNRFLAERTGGTYSTLKVQPAELEDSGVYFCASSQDLGLALDEQFFGPGTRLTVL.

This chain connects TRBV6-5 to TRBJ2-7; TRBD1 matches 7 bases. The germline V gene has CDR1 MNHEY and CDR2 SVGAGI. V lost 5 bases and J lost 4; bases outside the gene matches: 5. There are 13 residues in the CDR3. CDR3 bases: TGTGCCAGCAGTCTATCACAGGGGTACGAGCAGTACTTC. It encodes CASSLSQGYEQYF.

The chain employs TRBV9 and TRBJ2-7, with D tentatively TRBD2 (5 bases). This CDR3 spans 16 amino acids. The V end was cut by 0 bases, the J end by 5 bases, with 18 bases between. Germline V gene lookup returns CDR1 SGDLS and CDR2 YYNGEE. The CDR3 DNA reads TGTGCCAGCAGCGTAGGGCACTCGGGATCGCGCGACGAGCAGTACTTC. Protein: CASSVGHSGSRDEQYF.

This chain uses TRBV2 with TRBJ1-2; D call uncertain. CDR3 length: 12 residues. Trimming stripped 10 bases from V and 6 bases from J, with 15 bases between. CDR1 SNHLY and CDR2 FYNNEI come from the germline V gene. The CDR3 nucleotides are TGTGCCAACACCCTACGGCGGGATGGCTACACCTTC. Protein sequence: CANTLRRDGYTF.

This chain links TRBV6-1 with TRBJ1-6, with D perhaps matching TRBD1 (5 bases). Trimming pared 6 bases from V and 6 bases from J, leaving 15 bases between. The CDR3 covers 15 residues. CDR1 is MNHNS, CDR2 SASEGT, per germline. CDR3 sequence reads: CASSPLTAPNSPLHF. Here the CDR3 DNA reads TGTGCCAGCAGCCCTCTGACAGCGCCTAATTCACCCCTCCACTTT.

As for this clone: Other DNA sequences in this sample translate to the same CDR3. CDR3: CATSREAGSYEQYF. CDR3 nucleotide sequence: TGTGCCACCAGCAGAGAGGCCGGCTCCTACGAGCAGTACTTC. The chain combines TRBV15 with TRBJ2-7; D is undetermined. The CDR3 has 14 amino acids. Trimming pared 0 bases from V and 0 bases from J, leaving 6 bases between. CDR1 is LNHNV and CDR2 is YYDKDF in the germline V gene (reference sequence).

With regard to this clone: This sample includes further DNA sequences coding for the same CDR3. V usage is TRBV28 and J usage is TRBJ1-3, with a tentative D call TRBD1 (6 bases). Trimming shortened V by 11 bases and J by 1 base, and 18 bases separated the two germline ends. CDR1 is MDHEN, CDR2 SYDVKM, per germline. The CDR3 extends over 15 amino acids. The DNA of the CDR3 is TGTGCCGCAAGAGGGGGGAGGGAATCTGGAAACACCATATATTTT. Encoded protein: CAARGGRESGNTIYF.

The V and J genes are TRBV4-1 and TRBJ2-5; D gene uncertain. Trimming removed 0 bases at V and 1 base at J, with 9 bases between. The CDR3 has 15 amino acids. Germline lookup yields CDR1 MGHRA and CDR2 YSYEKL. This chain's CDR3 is CASSQDITVQETQYF. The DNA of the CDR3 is TGCGCCAGCAGCCAAGATATCACAGTCCAAGAGACCCAGTACTTC.